The 18 T cell receptor beta chains below all came from one sample that was sequenced in a study of CD8+CD57+ T cells in acquired aplastic anemia. The template used for profiling TCR beta VDJ and CDR3 was genomic DNA. TCRdb recomputed calls from the reads with MiXCR, one row per CDR3 protein. The data contain under 40,000 distinct CDR3 sequences, more than 75% of them seen just once; the ten biggest clones take up over 20%. Sequencing used sorted CD4+, CD8+, or CD8+CD57+ T cells (not recorded which) from PBMCs. Receptors were obtained from a human donor in good health, serving as a control.

The chain couples TRBV29-1 to TRBJ2-3; D remains ambiguous. The CDR3 totals 10 residues. Trimming removed 6 bases from V and 6 bases from J, with 7 bases in between. Germline loops: CDR1 SQVTM, CDR2 ANQGSEA. CDR3 DNA sequence: TGCAGCGTCGCGTGGGATACGCAGTATTTT. Translation: CSVAWDTQYF.

The rearrangement uses TRBV2 and TRBJ2-7; D may be TRBD1 (5 bases). V was pared by 5 bases and J by 9 bases, with 17 bases between. Germline V gene data show CDR1 as SNHLY and CDR2 as FYNNEI. The CDR3 is 13 amino acids. CDR3 DNA: TGTGCCAGCAGTAAGGGGTACACTGACGGGCAGTACTTC. Encoded protein: CASSKGYTDGQYF. The full variable domain, in which reference TRBV2 and TRBJ2-7 provide the parts outside the CDR3, is EPEVTQTPSHQVTQMGQEVILRCVPISNHLYFYWYRQILGQKVEFLVSFYNNEISEKSEIFDDQFSVERPDGSNFTLKIRSTKLEDSAMYFCASSKGYTDGQYFGPGTRLTVT.

The chain is built from TRBV24-1 and TRBJ2-7; TRBD2 is a possible D gene (5 bases). This CDR3 has 14 amino acids. V was pared by 6 bases and J by 5 bases, with 16 bases between. Per germline, CDR1 KGHDR and CDR2 SFDVKD. The CDR3 loop is CATSSSVRADEQYF. CDR3 nucleotide sequence: TGTGCCACCAGTTCATCGGTGAGGGCTGACGAGCAGTACTTC.

The table lists this clonotype with a few counts. J is TRBJ1-2 and V is TRBV2; 7 bases align to TRBD1. Losses at the gene ends were 5 bases for V and 2 bases for J; bases not matched to a gene: 8. Germline V gives CDR1 SNHLY, CDR2 FYNNEI. This CDR3 is 15 amino acids long. CDR3 amino acids: CASSYGTDLNYGYTF. The CDR3 DNA sequence: TGTGCCAGCAGTTACGGGACAGACCTAAACTATGGCTACACCTTC.

This clonotype was seen once. The V gene is TRBV20-1, the J gene TRBJ2-3, with 10 bases aligning to TRBD1. CDR3 length: 16 amino acids. From germline, CDR1 is DFQATT and CDR2 SNEGSKA (reference sequence). V shed 1 base, J shed 3 bases, and the junction held 7 bases outside the gene matches. The CDR3 loop reads CSARARDRGRTDTQYF. CDR3 DNA: TGCAGTGCTAGAGCCCGGGACAGGGGTCGGACAGATACGCAGTATTTT.

This chain connects TRBV7-2 to TRBJ1-1; tentatively, D is TRBD1 (6 bases). The length of the CDR3 is 14 residues. Germline loops: CDR1 SGHTA, CDR2 FQGNSA. Trimming pared 1 base from V and 4 bases from J, leaving 10 bases between. This chain's CDR3 is CASSLVEGGTEAFF. CDR3 sequence (DNA): TGTGCCAGCAGCTTAGTGGAGGGGGGCACTGAAGCTTTCTTT.

The chain is built from TRBV20-1 and TRBJ1-4; D is undetermined. Germline V gene data show CDR1 as DFQATT and CDR2 as SNEGSKA (reference sequence). The CDR3 has 14 amino acids. The CDR3 here is CSVTRTDLNEKLFF. The DNA for the CDR3 is TGCAGCGTTACCCGGACGGACCTTAATGAAAAACTGTTTTTT.

This CDR3 reads CASSLGGLTDTQYF. CDR3 in DNA: TGTGCCAGCAGCTTAGGGGGGCTGACAGATACGCAGTATTTT. The chain uses TRBV7-9 and TRBJ2-3, with D perhaps TRBD1 (6 bases). Germline values: CDR1 SEHNR, CDR2 FQNEAQ (reference sequence). Trimming took off 1 base at V and 3 bases at J, with 8 bases between the two ends. The CDR3 covers 14 residues.

The rearrangement uses TRBV7-3 and TRBJ2-7; perhaps TRBD1 as D (6 bases). The germline V and J ends were trimmed by 3 bases and 4 bases, with 10 bases remaining between them. This CDR3 is built from 13 residues. Germline assignment: CDR1 SGHTA and CDR2 FQGTGA. CDR3 sequence (DNA): TGTGCCAGCAGCTTCGACACAGGGTACGAGCAGTACTTC. Protein sequence: CASSFDTGYEQYF.

This clonotype was seen a handful of times. This chain links TRBV14 with TRBJ2-7; D is perhaps TRBD1 (5 bases). CDR3 length: 16 residues. From germline, CDR1 is SGHDN and CDR2 FVKESK. V lost 3 bases and J lost 0, with 15 bases in between. The CDR3 sequence is CASSQPSRTSSYEQYF. The DNA of the CDR3 is TGTGCCAGCAGCCAGCCATCCCGGACAAGCTCCTACGAGCAGTACTTC.

V is TRBV7-9 and J is TRBJ1-3, with unresolved D. CDR1 SEHNR and CDR2 FQNEAQ come from the germline V gene (reference sequence). V was clipped by 4 bases and J by 8 bases, with 15 bases between them. This CDR3 comprises 14 residues. The CDR3 sequence is CASSSRAGVDTIYF. The CDR3 region has the DNA TGTGCCAGCAGCTCCCGCGCTGGGGTTGACACCATATATTTT.

This rearrangement joins TRBV4-1 to TRBJ1-6; TRBD1 aligns across 11 bases. V trimming: 3 bases; J trimming: 10 bases; junction bases outside the gene matches: 5. In germline, CDR1 is MGHRA, CDR2 YSYEKL. The CDR3 length is 15 residues. CDR3 nucleotides: TGCGCCAGCAGCCAGGGACAGGGGGGTAAGTCACCCCTCCACTTT. Protein product: CASSQGQGGKSPLHF.

The chain is built from TRBV13 and TRBJ1-2, with D possibly matching TRBD1 (6 bases). Trimming stripped 0 bases from V and 8 bases from J, with 10 bases between. This CDR3 is 13 amino acids long. CDR1 is PRHDT, CDR2 FYEKMQ, per germline (reference sequence). CDR3 DNA sequence: TGTGCCAGCAGCTTAGGGTCCCAGGGGGGCTACACCTTC. Residues: CASSLGSQGGYTF.

The table lists this clonotype with a few counts. A read error may account for a junction end that differs from germline. The chain recombines TRBV7-7 with TRBJ1-2; D is unresolved. In germline, CDR1 is SSHAT, CDR2 FNYEAQ (reference sequence). This CDR3 contains 8 residues. The chain's CDR3 is CASSSLLF. The CDR3 DNA reads TGTGCTAGCAGCTCTCTCCTCTTC.

The chain links TRBV19 to TRBJ1-5; D is unresolved. CDR3 length: 13 residues. The germline CDR1 and CDR2 sequences are LNHDA and SQIVND (reference sequence). V lost 2 bases, J lost 4 bases, and 6 bases lay in between. The CDR3 spells CASSITWNQPQHF. In nucleotides, the CDR3 is TGTGCCAGTAGTATAACATGGAATCAGCCCCAGCATTTT.

J is TRBJ2-3 and V is TRBV27; no firm D call. Germline loops: CDR1 MNHEY, CDR2 SMNVEV (reference sequence). Trimming pared 8 bases from V and 1 base from J, leaving 1 base between. CDR3 length equals 10 residues. The CDR3 loop reads CASGTDTQYF. Written as DNA, the CDR3 is TGTGCCAGCGGCACAGATACGCAGTATTTT.

A few counts support this clonotype. The chain carries TRBV7-2 and TRBJ2-3; 10 bases map to TRBD2. V lost 6 bases to trimming and J lost 4 bases; unmatched junction nucleotides: 7. Per germline, CDR1 SGHTA and CDR2 FQGNSA. CDR3 size: 15 residues. In nucleotides, the CDR3 is TGTGCCAGCAGTCAAACTAGCGGGGCATCAGATACGCAGTATTTT. This encodes CASSQTSGASDTQYF.

The gene calls are TRBV19 and TRBJ1-2; D is unresolved. V was pared by 4 bases and J by 7 bases, with 19 bases between. The CDR3 runs 15 residues. Germline values: CDR1 LNHDA, CDR2 SQIVND (reference sequence). DNA for the CDR3: TGTGCCAGTAGTAATCCGGCAGGAGATTTTGGTGGCTACACCTTC. Amino acid sequence: CASSNPAGDFGGYTF.